The next 11 T cell receptor beta chains were all read from a single sample in a study of identical twins. TCRdb re-derived calls from the 5' RACE reads in MiXCR, one entry per CDR3 protein. The sample has 690,000 or so distinct CDR3 sequences; approximately 6% are singletons. The sequenced sample was naive T cells sorted from blood. The origin of the receptors is a man aged 18 to 30 in good health.

The V and J genes are TRBV5-1 and TRBJ1-2, with unresolved D. Trimming shortened V by 2 bases and J by 7 bases, and 15 bases separated the two germline ends. This CDR3 region has 14 residues. CDR1 SGHRS and CDR2 YFSETQ come from the germline V gene. The CDR3 DNA reads TGCGCCAGCAGCTTATCGGTCTCAGGCCGTGGCTACACCTTC. Residues: CASSLSVSGRGYTF.

In its sample, this clonotype was seen a few times. V usage is TRBV7-6 and J usage is TRBJ1-4; TRBD1 matches 11 bases. Per the germline V gene, CDR1 is SGHVS and CDR2 is FNYEAQ. Germline trimming cut 1 base from V and 7 bases from J; bases unmatched to any gene: 8. The CDR3 covers 17 residues. CDR3 in amino acids: CASSLVPGQGGREKLFF. Here the CDR3 DNA reads TGTGCCAGCAGCTTAGTCCCGGGACAGGGGGGTCGTGAAAAACTGTTTTTT.

This clonotype appeared a few times. The chain employs TRBV3-1 and TRBJ2-4, with D tentatively TRBD2 (5 bases). Trimming took off 1 base at V and 0 bases at J, with 16 bases between the two ends. There are 18 residues in the CDR3. Germline lookup yields CDR1 LGHDT and CDR2 YNNKEL (reference sequence). The CDR3 is CASSQGGVGLLAKNIQYF. The CDR3 nucleotides read TGTGCCAGCAGCCAAGGGGGAGTCGGTCTCTTAGCCAAAAACATTCAGTACTTC.

A few counts support this clonotype. The chain joins TRBV10-3 to TRBJ2-7; 9 bases agree with TRBD2. The CDR3 covers 15 residues. Unmatched junction bases numbered 8, after V lost 4 bases and J lost 4 bases. The germline gives CDR1 ENHRY, CDR2 SYGVKD. The CDR3 here is CAISVQREVVYEQYF. DNA for the CDR3: TGTGCCATCAGTGTTCAGCGGGAGGTAGTATACGAGCAGTACTTC.

This clonotype was observed at least ten times. This sequence joins TRBV20-1 and TRBJ2-7; 9 positions match TRBD1. This CDR3 has 13 amino acids. CDR1 and CDR2 from the germline V gene are DFQATT and SNEGSKA (reference sequence). After removal of 3 bases from V and 2 bases from J, the junction contained 2 bases not matched to a gene. CDR3 DNA sequence: TGCAGTGCTAGGGGGGACAGGGCCTACGAGCAGTACTTC. Its translation: CSARGDRAYEQYF.

In the case of this clonotype: It is likely a read error, because the conserved phenylalanine at the end of the CDR3 is missing. The gene calls are TRBV2 and TRBJ1-5; perhaps TRBD1 as D (5 bases). CDR1 SNHLY and CDR2 FYNNEI come from the germline V gene. The CDR3 runs to 16 residues. V lost 6 bases, J lost 5 bases, and 20 bases lay in between. CDR3 DNA sequence: TGTGCCAGCAGCCCCTTCAGGGATCCTTATGATCAGCCCCAGCATTGT. It yields the protein CASSPFRDPYDQPQHC.

Many counts were recorded for this clonotype. The chain combines TRBV12-3 or TRBV12-4 with TRBJ1-1; D is undetermined. The CDR3 contains 13 residues. V lost 5 bases to trimming and J lost 4 bases, with 11 bases between them. For the CDR3, the DNA is TGTGCCAGCAGTCAGGCCCGAGGCACTGAAGCTTTCTTT. Translated: CASSQARGTEAFF.

The chain recombines TRBV2 with TRBJ2-7; D is perhaps TRBD1 or TRBD2 (6 bases each). The CDR3 extends over 14 amino acids. V dropped 6 bases and J dropped 2 bases, with 14 bases sitting between them. The germline V gene has CDR1 SNHLY and CDR2 FYNNEI. CDR3 DNA: TGTGCCAGCAGCCCCCGGGGGCGAACCTACGAGCAGTACTTC. This translates into CASSPRGRTYEQYF.

The chain recombines TRBV5-1 with TRBJ2-1; TRBD1 might be the D (5 bases). V was cut by 0 bases and J by 8 bases, with 12 bases left in between. The CDR3 length is 14 residues. From germline, CDR1 is SGHRS and CDR2 YFSETQ. The CDR3 protein is CASSLVQGTDEQFF. In DNA, the CDR3 is TGCGCCAGCAGCTTGGTCCAGGGAACGGATGAGCAGTTCTTC.

This clonotype appeared many times. The chain employs TRBV12-3 or TRBV12-4 and TRBJ2-3, with TRBD1 matching over 8 bases. Germline trimming cut 10 bases from V and 6 bases from J; bases unmatched to any gene: 9. The length of the CDR3 is 13 residues. The CDR3 DNA follows: TGTGCCACCACCCAGGGGGCGCAGGATACGCAGTATTTT. Protein sequence: CATTQGAQDTQYF.

This clonotype has more than one count but fewer than ten. This chain links TRBV29-1 with TRBJ1-1; TRBD1 matches at 10 bases. The CDR3 runs to 12 residues. Germline loops: CDR1 SQVTM, CDR2 ANQGSEA. Trimming cost V 5 bases and J 5 bases; bases outside gene matches: 2. DNA for the CDR3: TGCAGCGTTCGGGGACAGGGGACTGAAGCTTTCTTT. This gives the protein CSVRGQGTEAFF. Drawing the rest from reference TRBV29-1 and TRBJ1-1, the complete variable domain is SAVISQKPSRDICQRGTSLTIQCQVDSQVTMMFWYRQQPGQSLTLIATANQGSEATYESGFVIDKFPISRPNLTFSTLTVSNMSPEDSSIYLCSVRGQGTEAFFGQGTRLTVV.